The entry that follows covers one T cell receptor (beta chain) sequence. Which antigen it targets is not known. Within one base of it there is no much larger clone, and no base qualities were kept. This specimen belongs to a study of technical replicates of blood from several donors (dated by TCRdb to about 2017). Here V drops 6 bases and J drops 2 bases, and the junction holds 4 bases not matched to any gene. The germline V gene yields SNHLY for CDR1 and FYNNEI for CDR2. The CDR3 spans 15 residues, from the cysteine through the phenylalanine. CDR3 DNA only is kept here, 45 bases in frame from base 1. Libraries were made using the immunoSEQ multiplex PCR assay. Sourced from immuneACCESS, this table was stored by TCRdb with only in-frame sequences that have V and J called. A share of the clones is absent; for the studies checked, an unresolved V gene accounts for under half, and the remainder has no known explanation. The sample data list approximately 49,000 clones, and 80% to 95% of these were observed just once. Of the sample, approximately 3.6% is held by the ten largest clones.

This receptor chain uses TRBV2 and TRBJ2-3; a stretch of 11 junction bases matches TRBD2. The sample comprised PBMCs. The clonotype originates from a human donor in good health. Some clones in this sample may be carry-over from other donors' samples. The CDR3 amino acid sequence is: CASRGGLAVTDTQYF. DNA sequence: TGTGCCAGCAGGGGGGGACTAGCGGTCACAGATACGCAGTATTTT.